This T cell receptor (beta chain) derives from a study of T cells in Graves' hyperthyroidism and ophthalmopathy. Overall study: Peripheral blood was taken when the disease was first diagnosed, before any treatment began.

TCR beta CDR3 region amplification was performed from RNA transcripts. With the HTBI primer set, the TCR CDR3 went through a first round of RT-PCR. MiXCR, run by TCRdb on the multiplex PCR reads, gives a single entry per CDR3 protein. Among 360,000 or so distinct CDR3 sequences listed, roughly 15% were seen once. Worth noting for this clonotype: Its antigen is undetermined.

Ophthalmopathy patients had moderate-to-severe active disease, CAS ≥3, NOSPECS ≥4, and disease duration under 3 months. Germline CDR1 MNHNS, CDR2 SASEGT. The CDR3 runs 12 residues. Trimming removed 11 bases at V and 0 bases at J, with 8 bases between. The study, taken as a whole, reports: Among thyroid clonotypes expanded above 0.001, most also appeared in blood. Prediction of ophthalmopathy progression came a median around 6 months pre-onset.

The clonotype comes from a woman in her sixties with Graves' ophthalmopathy. Sequencing was carried out using blood. The chain joins TRBV6-1 to TRBJ2-1; D may be TRBD2 (6 bases). CDR3 sequence (DNA): TGTGCCTGCGGGGCCTCCTACAATGAGCAGTTCTTC. Protein: CACGASYNEQFF.